The entry below describes one TCR beta chain. The length of the CDR3 is 13 residues. CDR1 is SGHAT and CDR2 is FQDESV in the germline V gene (reference sequence). The trim removed 2 bases at V and 7 bases at J, leaving 3 bases unmatched. Some clones are missing from TCRdb's copy, which holds only in-frame ones; the method was immunoSEQ multiplex PCR. The sample carries 290,000 or so clones, around 90% recorded once. The source of the sample is a study of blood T cell repertoires in COVID-19. Study summary: COVID-19 samples collected from the United States, Italy and Spain covered acute and convalescent phases.

The chain employs TRBV11-1 and TRBJ1-2; TRBD1 agrees at 8 bases. This receptor was identified in a man in his late teens or twenties with active or convalescent COVID-19. Sequencing was done on a sample of peripheral blood. CDR3 residues: CASSLQGAGGYTF. CDR3 nucleotides: TGTGCCAGCAGCTTACAGGGGGCAGGTGGCTACACCTTC. The full variable domain, rest sourced from reference TRBV11-1 and TRBJ1-2, is EAEVAQSPRYKITEKSQAVAFWCDPISGHATLYWYRQILGQGPELLVQFQDESVVDDSQLPKDRFSAERLKGVDSTLKIQPAELGDSAMYLCASSLQGAGGYTFGSGTRLTVV.